The clone carrying this T cell receptor (beta chain) appeared a few times. The target antigen is unknown. The entirety of the isolated RNA underwent reverse transcription, so expressed TCRB transcripts were sequenced. TCRdb's table, derived via immunoSEQ multiplex PCR, lists solely in-frame clones and lacks some. In the table there are about half a million clones, 10% to 12% of which are singletons. The entry originates in a study of beta chain features in type 1 diabetes. Study-wide findings and caveats: Researchers caution that PCR might favor shorter templates, equally among patients and controls. Insertion counts at VDJ junctions were lower in type 1 diabetes patients, who also showed more deletions there.

CDR1 and CDR2 from the germline V gene are MNHNY and SVGAGI (reference sequence). The trim removed 7 bases at V and 7 bases at J, leaving 10 bases unmatched. The CDR3 is 14 amino acids. Sample: naive CD4+ T cells from blood. This receptor was identified in a woman younger than 30 in good health. The chain couples TRBV6-6 to TRBJ2-7; 10 bases align to TRBD2. CDR3 sequence (DNA): TGTGCCAGCAAGCTAGCGGGAGTTCCGGAAGAGCAGTACTTC. Its translation: CASKLAGVPEEQYF.